This record covers a single T cell receptor (beta chain). What it binds is not known. The V end was cut by 8 bases, the J end by 6 bases, with 16 bases between. The CDR3 contains 12 residues. CDR1 is SQVTM, CDR2 ANQGSEA, per germline. The sample belongs to a study of T-cell reconstitution after alpha-beta-depleted transplantation in children. Study-wide results and caveats: Alpha-beta T cells about two months after transplant reportedly derived from several hundred expanded graft clones. Newly produced T cells mostly accounted for T-cell counts and diversity one year post-transplant.

Unique molecular identifiers featured in how the TCRbeta library was prepared. MiXCR, run by TCRdb on the PCR reads, gives a single entry per CDR3 protein. The sample lists hundreds of thousands of distinct CDR3 sequences, under 15% occurring once. The receptor was derived from a girl aged 2-9 years with congenital amegakaryocytic thrombocytopenia, due to receive a stem cell transplant. The sequencing used PBMCs, collected before TCRalphabeta/CD19-depleted stem cell transplant. The chain uses TRBV29-1 and TRBJ1-1; D gene uncertain. Here the CDR3 DNA reads TGCAGCCAAATACAACTTGAGGCTGAAGCTTTCTTT. Residues: CSQIQLEAEAFF.